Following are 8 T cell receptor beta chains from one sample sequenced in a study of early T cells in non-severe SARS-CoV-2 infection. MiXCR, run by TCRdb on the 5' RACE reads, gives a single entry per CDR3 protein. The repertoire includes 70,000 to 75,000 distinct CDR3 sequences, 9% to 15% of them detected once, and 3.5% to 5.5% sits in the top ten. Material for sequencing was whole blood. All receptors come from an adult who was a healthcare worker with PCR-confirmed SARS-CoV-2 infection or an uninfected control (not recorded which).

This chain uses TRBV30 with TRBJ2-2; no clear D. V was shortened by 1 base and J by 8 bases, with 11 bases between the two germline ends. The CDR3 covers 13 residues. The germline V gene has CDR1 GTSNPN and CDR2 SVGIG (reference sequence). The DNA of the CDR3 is TGTGCCTGGAGTGCCCGTGTTGCGGGGGAGCTGTTTTTT. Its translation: CAWSARVAGELFF. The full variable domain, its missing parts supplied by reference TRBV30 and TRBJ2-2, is SQTIHQWPATLVQPVGSPLSLECTVEGTSNPNLYWYRQAAGRGLQLLFYSVGIGQISSEVPQNLSASRPQDRQFILSSKKLLLSDSGFYLCAWSARVAGELFFGEGSRLTVL.

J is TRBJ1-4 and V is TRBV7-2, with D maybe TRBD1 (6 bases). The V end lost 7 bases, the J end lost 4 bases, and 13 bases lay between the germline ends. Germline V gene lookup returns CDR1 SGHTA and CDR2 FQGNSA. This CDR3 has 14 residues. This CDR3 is CASTSYRDNEKLFF. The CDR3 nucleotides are TGTGCCAGCACCTCCTACAGGGATAATGAAAAACTGTTTTTT.

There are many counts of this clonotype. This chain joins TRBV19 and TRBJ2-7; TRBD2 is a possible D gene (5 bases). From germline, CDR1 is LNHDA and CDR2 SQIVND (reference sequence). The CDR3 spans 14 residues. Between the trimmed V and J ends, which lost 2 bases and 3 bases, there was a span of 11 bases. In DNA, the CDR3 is TGTGCCAGTAGTATACTTTTACGGGGCTACGAGCAGTACTTC. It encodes CASSILLRGYEQYF.

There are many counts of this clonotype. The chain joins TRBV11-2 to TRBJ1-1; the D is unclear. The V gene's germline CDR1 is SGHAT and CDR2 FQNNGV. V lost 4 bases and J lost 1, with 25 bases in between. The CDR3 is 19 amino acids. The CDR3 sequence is CASSSPQLSDEGSNTEAFF. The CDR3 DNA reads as TGTGCCAGCAGCTCCCCTCAATTGTCGGACGAGGGATCGAACACTGAAGCTTTCTTT.

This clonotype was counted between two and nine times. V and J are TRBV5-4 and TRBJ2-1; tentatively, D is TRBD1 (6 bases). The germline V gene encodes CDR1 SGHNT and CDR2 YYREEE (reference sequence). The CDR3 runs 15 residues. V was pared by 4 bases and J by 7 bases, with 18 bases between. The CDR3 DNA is TGTGCCAGCAGCCGCCGGCTGGGGGCCGGGAATGAGCAGTTCTTC. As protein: CASSRRLGAGNEQFF.

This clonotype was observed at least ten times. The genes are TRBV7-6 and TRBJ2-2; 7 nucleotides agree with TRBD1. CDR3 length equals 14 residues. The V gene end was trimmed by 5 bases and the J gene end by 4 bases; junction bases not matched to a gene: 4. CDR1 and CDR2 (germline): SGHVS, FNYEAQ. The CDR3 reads CASSPQGVTGELFF. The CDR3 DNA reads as TGTGCCAGCAGCCCGCAGGGGGTCACCGGGGAGCTGTTTTTT.

CDR3 loop: CASSADSYGYTF. DNA for the CDR3: TGTGCCAGCAGCGCTGACAGTTATGGCTACACCTTC. This rearrangement joins TRBV9 to TRBJ1-2; D is possibly TRBD1 (5 bases). With 3 bases removed from V and 5 bases from J, the gap between germline ends came to 8 bases. The germline V gene encodes CDR1 SGDLS and CDR2 YYNGEE. This CDR3 is 12 amino acids long.

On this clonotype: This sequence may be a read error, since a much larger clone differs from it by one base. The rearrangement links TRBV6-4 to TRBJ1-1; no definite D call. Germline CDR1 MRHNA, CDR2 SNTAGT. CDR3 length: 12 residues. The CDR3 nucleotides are TGTGTCAGCAGTGACCCTCCGGACCTAGTTTTCTTT. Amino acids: CVSSDPPDLVFF.